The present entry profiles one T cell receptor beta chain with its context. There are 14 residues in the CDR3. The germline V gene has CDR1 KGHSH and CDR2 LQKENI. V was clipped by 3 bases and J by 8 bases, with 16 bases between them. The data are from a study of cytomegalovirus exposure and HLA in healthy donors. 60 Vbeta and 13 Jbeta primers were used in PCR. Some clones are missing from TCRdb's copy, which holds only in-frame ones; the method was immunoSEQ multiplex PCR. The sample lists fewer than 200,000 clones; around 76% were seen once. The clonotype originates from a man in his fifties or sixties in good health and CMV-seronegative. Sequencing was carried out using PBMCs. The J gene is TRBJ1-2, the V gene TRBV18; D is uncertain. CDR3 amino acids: CASSPGLTGSGYTF. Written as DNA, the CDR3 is TGTGCCAGCTCACCGGGGTTGACTGGGAGCGGCTACACCTTC.